Listed below are T cell receptor beta chains from one sample, sequenced in a study of blood T cell repertoires in COVID-19. Sequencing used immunoSEQ multiplex PCR; TCRdb keeps in-frame clones, though not all of them. The sample holds about 26,000 clones, 83% seen once. The sequencing sample was made of peripheral blood. Source of these receptors: a human donor in a cohort sampled during active COVID-19. CDR3s include the opening cysteine and the closing phenylalanine or tryptophan. Fields, in order: clone size, J gene, D gene, V gene, CDR3 protein, CDR3 DNA. D genes are given only for firm matches. Expanded clones get a size class; other rows say once, few or many, or leave the size out.

. TRBJ2-7 TRBD1 TRBV5-1 CASRFDRAFYEQYF TGCGCCAGCAGATTCGACAGGGCATTCTACGAGCAGTACTTC
. TRBJ2-1 TRBD1 TRBV27 CASSTGTGMANEQFF TGTGCCAGCAGCACCGGGACAGGGATGGCGAATGAGCAGTTCTTC
. TRBJ1-2 TRBD1 TRBV4-3 CASSQEKSHRGRFGYTF TGCGCCAGCAGCCAAGAGAAGTCCCACAGGGGGCGGTTTGGCTACACCTTC
. TRBJ2-7 TRBD1 TRBV2 CASRQGAPYEQYF TGTGCCAGCAGACAGGGGGCTCCCTACGAGCAGTACTTC
. TRBJ2-7 . TRBV2 CASSGMYEQYF TGTGCCAGCAGTGGTATGTACGAGCAGTACTTC
. TRBJ2-2 TRBD2 TRBV9 CASSLLAGGHTGELFF TGTGCCAGCAGCCTCCTAGCGGGAGGGCACACCGGGGAGCTGTTTTTT
. TRBJ2-3 TRBD1 TRBV28 CASSPRQGADTQYF TGTGCCAGCAGTCCTCGACAGGGGGCCGATACGCAGTATTTT
. TRBJ2-5 . TRBV4-1 CASSQDPRAETQYF TGCGCCAGCAGCCAAGATCCGCGGGCGGAGACCCAGTACTTC
. TRBJ2-5 TRBD2 TRBV9 CASSVTSGVFETQYF TGTGCCAGCAGCGTAACTAGCGGGGTCTTTGAGACCCAGTACTTC
. TRBJ1-1 . TRBV2 CASSLQGTYTEAFF TGTGCCAGCAGTTTGCAGGGGACCTACACTGAAGCTTTCTTT
. TRBJ2-6 TRBD1 TRBV5-1 CASGPGQGFSGANVLTF TGCGCCAGCGGCCCGGGACAGGGTTTCTCTGGGGCCAACGTCCTGACTTTC
once TRBJ2-3 TRBD2 TRBV7-6 CASSPGTSGGTDTQYF TGTGCCAGCAGTCCGGGGACTAGCGGGGGGACAGATACGCAGTATTTT
. TRBJ2-5 . TRBV9 CASNTNHGRGTAFQETQYF TGTGCCAGCAACACAAATCACGGGAGGGGGACAGCTTTTCAAGAGACCCAGTACTTC
. TRBJ2-5 . TRBV28 CASSAGQLKQETQYF TGTGCCAGCAGTGCGGGACAGCTGAAACAAGAGACCCAGTACTTC
. TRBJ2-1 . TRBV5-4 CASSANHEQFF TGTGCCAGCAGCGCGAACCATGAGCAGTTCTTC
. TRBJ2-3 . TRBV5-4 CASSRDERSDTQYF TGTGCCAGCAGCCGGGATGAACGGTCAGATACGCAGTATTTT
. TRBJ1-2 TRBD1 TRBV5-6 CASSLQGAYGYTF TGTGCCAGCAGCCTACAGGGGGCGTATGGCTACACCTTC